This passage covers 20 T cell receptor beta chains from one sample sequenced in a study of T cells in Graves' hyperthyroidism and ophthalmopathy (dated by TCRdb to the late 2010s). Library generation was performed with multiplex PCR. These reads were obtained on an Illumina HiSeq 2000. Amplification of TCR beta CDR3 regions was carried out from RNA transcripts. For the first round of RT-PCR on the TCR CDR3, the HTBI primer set was used together with the Qiagen OneStep RT-PCR kit. Starting from the raw public reads, TCRdb applied fastp trimming at Q25, assembled clones with MiXCR and retained in-frame beta chains. Each entry is one CDR3 protein sequence, shown with its most common DNA and genes. The sample table holds under 350,000 distinct CDR3 sequences, of which about 21% were seen once. The top ten clonotypes cover 50% of the sample. The sample taken for sequencing was blood. Receptor source: a woman between 45 and 60 years old with Graves' hyperthyroidism.

This clonotype appeared a few times. The chain couples TRBV20-1 to TRBJ1-2; 7 positions agree with TRBD1. V was pared by 4 bases and J by 5 bases, with 7 bases of the junction left unmatched. Germline V gene lookup returns CDR1 DFQATT and CDR2 SNEGSKA (reference sequence). CDR3 length equals 13 residues. CDR3 sequence: CSATDRVGYGYTF. The CDR3 DNA follows: TGCAGTGCTACAGACAGGGTTGGATATGGCTACACCTTC.

In regard to this clonotype: A single base separates this from a much larger clone, so it may be a read error. The chain has TRBV12-3 or TRBV12-4 and TRBJ1-1; D possibly corresponds to TRBD1 (6 bases). This CDR3 has 14 amino acids. Trimming stripped 5 bases from V and 4 bases from J, with 14 bases between. The CDR3 DNA reads TGTGCCAGCAGTATGCAGGGGCAGGGCACTGAAGCTTTCTTT. Translated: CASSMQGQGTEAFF.

This clonotype was seen a few times. The chain recombines TRBV30 with TRBJ1-1; D might be TRBD1 (5 bases). Germline lookup yields CDR1 GTSNPN and CDR2 SVGIG (reference sequence). The CDR3 covers 18 residues. Trimming left V 4 bases short and J 4 bases short, with 28 bases between. The CDR3 loop reads CAWTTAVYDWGGGTEAFF. CDR3 nucleotide sequence: TGTGCCTGGACCACGGCGGTTTACGATTGGGGGGGGGGCACTGAAGCTTTCTTT.

This clonotype was detected many times. The rearrangement links TRBV5-1 to TRBJ2-3; 8 bases are a match to TRBD2. The length of the CDR3 is 15 residues. From germline, CDR1 is SGHRS and CDR2 YFSETQ. V trimming: 3 bases; J trimming: 5 bases; junction bases outside the gene matches: 8. The CDR3 DNA follows: TGCGCCAGCAGCTATATCGGGAGGGCAGGAGATACGCAGTATTTT. This encodes CASSYIGRAGDTQYF. Drawing the rest from reference TRBV5-1 and TRBJ2-3, the complete variable domain is KAGVTQTPRYLIKTRGQQVTLSCSPISGHRSVSWYQQTPGQGLQFLFEYFSETQRNKGNFPGRFSGRQFSNSRSEMNVSTLELGDSALYLCASSYIGRAGDTQYFGPGTRLTVL.

This clonotype showed up just a few times. The chain joins TRBV3-1 to TRBJ1-4, with 10 bases that match TRBD1. Germline trimming cut 7 bases from V and 7 bases from J; bases unmatched to any gene: 9. In germline, CDR1 is LGHDT, CDR2 YNNKEL (reference sequence). The CDR3 totals 15 residues. The CDR3 region has the DNA TGTGCCAGCAACTCGACAGGGGGCGCTAGTGAAAAACTGTTTTTT. This gives the protein CASNSTGGASEKLFF.

This clonotype was seen ten or more times. This chain links TRBV11-2 with TRBJ2-5; D gene unclear. V was pared by 1 base and J by 7 bases, with 16 bases between. Germline-derived CDR1 and CDR2 are SGHAT and FQNNGV. This CDR3 is built from 15 residues. The CDR3 loop is CASSLATVTLGTQYF. For the CDR3, the DNA is TGTGCCAGCAGCTTAGCAACCGTAACCTTGGGGACCCAGTACTTC.

The chain couples TRBV5-1 to TRBJ2-7, with 8 bases identical to TRBD2. Germline CDR1 and CDR2: SGHRS and YFSETQ. Losses at the gene ends were 2 bases for V and 5 bases for J; bases not matched to a gene: 6. CDR3 length: 14 amino acids. CDR3 nucleotide sequence: TGCGCCAGCAGCTTTGACGGGAGGGCCGACGAGCAGTACTTC. It translates to CASSFDGRADEQYF.

There are many counts of this clonotype. This chain links TRBV28 with TRBJ1-2, with D possibly TRBD1 on 6 matching bases. Germline V gene sequence: CDR1 MDHEN, CDR2 SYDVKM. This CDR3 is built from 14 residues. The V and J ends lost 1 base and 5 bases respectively, with 11 bases between them. The DNA of the CDR3 is TGTGCCAGCAGTTTATTTACAGGGCCTTATGGCTACACCTTC. It translates to CASSLFTGPYGYTF.

This clonotype was detected a few times. The chain is built from TRBV29-1 and TRBJ2-7; D is perhaps TRBD2 (5 bases). Looked up from germline, CDR1 is SQVTM and CDR2 is ANQGSEA. V was shortened by 2 bases and J by 1 base, with 12 bases between the two germline ends. CDR3 length equals 14 residues. In DNA form, the CDR3 reads TGCAGCGTTGAAATCGGAGGACTTTCCTACGAGCAGTACTTC. Amino acids: CSVEIGGLSYEQYF.

This clonotype was counted at least ten times. The chain recombines TRBV3-1 with TRBJ1-6; D is unresolved. Germline V gives CDR1 LGHDT, CDR2 YNNKEL (reference sequence). This CDR3 comprises 13 residues. Trimming removed 3 bases from V and 7 bases from J, with 7 bases in between. As DNA, the CDR3 is TGTGCCAGCAGCCAGGGGTGGAATTCACCCCTCCACTTT. This encodes CASSQGWNSPLHF.

This clonotype was picked up many times. The chain uses TRBV7-2 and TRBJ1-6, with D maybe TRBD1 (5 bases). The CDR3 has 14 residues. Germline-derived CDR1 and CDR2 are SGHTA and FQGNSA. Between the trimmed V and J ends, which lost 5 bases and 7 bases, there was a span of 12 bases. The CDR3 bases are TGTGCCAGCAGCCCCCGGGCAGGGAATTCACCCCTCCACTTT. Its translation is CASSPRAGNSPLHF.

The chain has TRBV12-3 or TRBV12-4 and TRBJ1-2, with a weak D call TRBD1 (5 bases). Trimming took 2 bases from V and 7 from J, leaving 11 bases between them. CDR3 length: 13 residues. The DNA of the CDR3 is TGTGCCAGCAGTTTAACGGGGGGAAGTGGCTACACCTTC. Residues: CASSLTGGSGYTF.

This clonotype has ten or more counts. The genes are TRBV29-1 and TRBJ1-2, with 9 nucleotides matching TRBD1. The CDR3 runs to 14 residues. CDR1 and CDR2 (germline): SQVTM, ANQGSEA. V dropped 6 bases and J dropped 6; count of bases not matched to a gene: 11. The CDR3 is CSVRGGTGKDGYTF. The CDR3 DNA sequence: TGCAGCGTAAGAGGTGGGACAGGGAAAGATGGCTACACCTTC.

This clonotype was seen many times. The chain recombines TRBV7-3 with TRBJ2-3; maybe TRBD1 (6 bases). V shed 5 bases and J shed 5 bases, with 14 bases lying between them. Germline CDR1 and CDR2: SGHTA and FQGTGA. The CDR3 extends over 14 amino acids. This chain's CDR3 is CASSPSGRGDTQYF. CDR3 coding DNA: TGTGCCAGCAGCCCTTCGGGCAGGGGAGATACGCAGTATTTT.

The sample holds a few counts of this clonotype. The chain joins TRBV11-1 to TRBJ2-1; TRBD2 matches at 11 bases. V shed 3 bases and J 7 bases; nucleotides not matched to a gene: 5. The V gene's germline CDR1 is SGHAT and CDR2 FQDESV (reference sequence). CDR3 length: 15 amino acids. CDR3 loop: CASSFLLAGANEQFF. The CDR3 coding sequence is TGTGCCAGCAGCTTCTTACTAGCGGGAGCTAATGAGCAGTTCTTC.

This clonotype has ten or more counts. The rearrangement joins TRBV12-3 or TRBV12-4 to TRBJ1-1; 8 nucleotides line up with TRBD1. J lost 4 bases, V lost 7 bases, and 2 bases had no gene match. This CDR3 comprises 12 residues. Written as DNA, the CDR3 is TGTGCCAGCAAGGACAGGGTCACTGAAGCTTTCTTT. Its protein product is CASKDRVTEAFF.

This clonotype was observed a few times. A much bigger clone sits one base away, suggesting this may be a read error. J is TRBJ2-3 and V is TRBV6-1; TRBD2 might be the D (5 bases). The CDR3 sequence is 18 residues long. Germline CDR1 and CDR2: MNHNS and SASEGT. The chain's CDR3 is CASSEGLGSGKSTDAQYF. CDR3 coding DNA: TGTGCCAGCAGTGAAGGATTAGGAAGCGGAAAAAGCACAGATGCGCAGTATTTT.

There are many counts of this clonotype. J is TRBJ2-5 and V is TRBV7-2, with D unresolved. Trimming removed 5 bases from V and 10 bases from J, with 17 bases in between. CDR3 length: 13 residues. Germline V gene data show CDR1 as SGHTA and CDR2 as FQGNSA. The CDR3 is CASSLHWVGDQYF. CDR3 DNA sequence: TGTGCCAGCAGCCTTCACTGGGTAGGCGACCAGTACTTC.

This clonotype came up a few times. The chain combines TRBV11-2 with TRBJ2-5; 7 bases are shared with TRBD1. Germline CDR1 is SGHAT and CDR2 is FQNNGV. The CDR3 consists of 14 residues. The V gene end was trimmed by 2 bases and the J gene end by 5 bases; junction bases not matched to a gene: 5. This CDR3 is CASSLIGGVETQYF. CDR3 bases: TGTGCCAGCAGCTTAATAGGGGGCGTTGAGACCCAGTACTTC.

This clonotype was seen repeatedly, ten times or more. The CDR3 region is CASRGMGGPNTGELFF. In DNA form, the CDR3 reads TGTGCCAGCAGGGGGATGGGAGGTCCGAACACCGGGGAGCTGTTTTTT. J is TRBJ2-2 and V is TRBV7-2; possible D gene TRBD2, 6 bases. This CDR3 is 16 amino acids long. Per germline, CDR1 SGHTA and CDR2 FQGNSA. Trimming pared 6 bases from V and 0 bases from J, leaving 14 bases between.